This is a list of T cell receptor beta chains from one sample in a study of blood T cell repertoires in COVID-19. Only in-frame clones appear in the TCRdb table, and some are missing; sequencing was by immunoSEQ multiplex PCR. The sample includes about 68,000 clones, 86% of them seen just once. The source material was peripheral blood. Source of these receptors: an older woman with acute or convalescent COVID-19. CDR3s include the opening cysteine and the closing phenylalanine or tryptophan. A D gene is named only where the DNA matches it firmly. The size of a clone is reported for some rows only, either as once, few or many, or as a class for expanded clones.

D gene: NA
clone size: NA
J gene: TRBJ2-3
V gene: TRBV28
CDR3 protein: CASSTRTKGRTDTQYF
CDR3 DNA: TGTGCCAGCAGCACTCGGACTAAGGGACGCACAGATACGCAGTATTTT

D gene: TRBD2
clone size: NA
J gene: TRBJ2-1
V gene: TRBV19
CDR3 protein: CASSPWGGSGIEQFF
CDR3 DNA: TGTGCCAGTAGCCCCTGGGGGGGTAGCGGGATTGAGCAGTTCTTC

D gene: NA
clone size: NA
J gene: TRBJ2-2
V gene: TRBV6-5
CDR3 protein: CASQVPGELFF
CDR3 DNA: TGTGCCAGCCAGGTGCCCGGGGAGCTGTTTTTT

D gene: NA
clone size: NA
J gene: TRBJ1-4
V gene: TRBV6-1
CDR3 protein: CASSGHPLSTNEKLFF
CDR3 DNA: TGTGCCAGCAGTGGGCACCCTCTGTCAACTAATGAAAAACTGTTTTTT

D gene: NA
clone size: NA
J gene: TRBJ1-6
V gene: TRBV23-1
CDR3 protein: CASSLTGRARNSPLHF
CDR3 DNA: TGCGCCAGCAGTCTCACCGGCAGGGCCCGGAATTCACCCCTCCACTTT

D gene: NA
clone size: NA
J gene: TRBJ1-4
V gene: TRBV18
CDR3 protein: CASSRTGSTTNEKLFF
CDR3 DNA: TGTGCCAGCTCACGAACAGGGAGCACAACTAATGAAAAACTGTTTTTT

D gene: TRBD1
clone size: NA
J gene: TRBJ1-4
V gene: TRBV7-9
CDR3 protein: CASSLRQGADEKLFF
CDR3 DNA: TGTGCCAGCAGCTTACGACAGGGGGCGGATGAAAAACTGTTTTTT

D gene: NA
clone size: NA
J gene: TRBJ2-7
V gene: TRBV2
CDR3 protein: CASSTYEQYF
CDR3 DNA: TGTGCCAGCAGCACCTACGAGCAGTACTTC

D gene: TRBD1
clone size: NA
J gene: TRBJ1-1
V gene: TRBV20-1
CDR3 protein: CSASTGQGRMNTEAFF
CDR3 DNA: TGCAGTGCTAGTACCGGACAGGGTCGAATGAACACTGAAGCTTTCTTT

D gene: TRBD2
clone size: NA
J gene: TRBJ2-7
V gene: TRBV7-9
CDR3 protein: CASSWAGGDEQYF
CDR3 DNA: TGTGCCAGCAGCTGGGCGGGGGGGGACGAGCAGTACTTC

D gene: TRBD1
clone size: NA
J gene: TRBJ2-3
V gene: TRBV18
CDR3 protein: CASPPERQGAADTQYF
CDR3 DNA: TGTGCCAGCCCCCCAGAGAGACAGGGGGCCGCAGATACGCAGTATTTT

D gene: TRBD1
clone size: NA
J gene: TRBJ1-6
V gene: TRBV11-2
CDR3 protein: CASSLEPDRGNSPLHF
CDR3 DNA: TGTGCCAGCAGCTTAGAACCGGACAGGGGGAATTCACCCCTCCACTTT

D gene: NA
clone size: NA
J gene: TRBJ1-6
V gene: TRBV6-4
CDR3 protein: CASSASPGNSPLHF
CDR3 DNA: TGTGCCAGCAGCGCATCTCCGGGGAATTCACCCCTCCACTTT

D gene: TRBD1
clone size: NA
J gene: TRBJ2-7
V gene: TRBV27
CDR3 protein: CASSSTGTYEQYF
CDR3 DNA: TGTGCCAGCTCCTCGACAGGGACCTACGAGCAGTACTTC

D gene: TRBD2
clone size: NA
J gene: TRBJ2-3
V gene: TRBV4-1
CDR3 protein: CASSQVSAGADTQYF
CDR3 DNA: TGCGCCAGCAGCCAAGTGTCGGCGGGGGCAGATACGCAGTATTTT

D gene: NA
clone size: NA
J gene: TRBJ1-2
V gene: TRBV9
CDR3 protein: CASSVGAGNLANYGYTF
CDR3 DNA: TGTGCCAGCAGCGTAGGGGCGGGGAATTTAGCTAACTATGGCTACACCTTC

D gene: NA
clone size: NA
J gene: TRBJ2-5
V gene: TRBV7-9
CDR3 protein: CASSLSRGVETQYF
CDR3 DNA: TGTGCCAGCAGCTTGTCCAGGGGCGTAGAGACCCAGTACTTC

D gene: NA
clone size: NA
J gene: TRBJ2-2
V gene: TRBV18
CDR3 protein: CASSPQGGRNTGELFF
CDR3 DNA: TGTGCCAGCTCACCCCAGGGGGGACGGAACACCGGGGAGCTGTTTTTT

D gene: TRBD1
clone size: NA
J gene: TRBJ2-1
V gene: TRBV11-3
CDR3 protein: CASSPMGGTVPPDEQFF
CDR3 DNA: TGTGCCAGCAGCCCCATGGGTGGGACAGTCCCACCCGATGAGCAGTTCTTC

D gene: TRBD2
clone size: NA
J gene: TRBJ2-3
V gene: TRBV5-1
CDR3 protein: CASNRDPGTNTDTQYF
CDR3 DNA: TGCGCCAGCAACCGCGATCCGGGGACTAACACAGATACGCAGTATTTT

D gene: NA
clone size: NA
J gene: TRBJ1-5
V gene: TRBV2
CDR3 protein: CASSETDRNQPQHF
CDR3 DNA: TGTGCCAGCAGTGAAACGGACAGAAATCAGCCCCAGCATTTT

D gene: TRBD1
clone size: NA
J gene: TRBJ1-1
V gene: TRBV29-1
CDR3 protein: CSVSTGVDTEAFF
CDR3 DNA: TGCAGCGTGAGCACAGGGGTGGACACTGAAGCTTTCTTT

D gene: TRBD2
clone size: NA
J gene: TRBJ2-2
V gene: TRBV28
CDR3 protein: CASSLLAGGPSAGELFF
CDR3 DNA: TGTGCCAGCAGTTTACTAGCGGGGGGGCCTTCGGCCGGGGAGCTGTTTTTT

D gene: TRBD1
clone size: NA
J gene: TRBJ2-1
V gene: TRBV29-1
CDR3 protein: CSVERGQANEQFF
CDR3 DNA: TGCAGCGTTGAACGGGGACAGGCTAATGAGCAGTTCTTC

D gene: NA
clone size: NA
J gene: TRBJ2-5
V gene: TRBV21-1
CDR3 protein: CASSKWGQVTYQETQYF
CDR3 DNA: TGTGCCAGCAGCAAATGGGGACAGGTGACGTACCAAGAGACCCAGTACTTC

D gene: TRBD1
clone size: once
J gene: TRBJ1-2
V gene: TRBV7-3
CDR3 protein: CASSPAGQGLSGYTF
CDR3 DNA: TGTGCCAGCAGCCCCGCGGGACAGGGGTTGTCTGGCTACACCTTC

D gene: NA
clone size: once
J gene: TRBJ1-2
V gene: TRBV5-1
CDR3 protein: CASSPRTVVAGGYTF
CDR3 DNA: TGCGCCAGCAGCCCTAGGACAGTCGTTGCAGGTGGCTACACCTTC

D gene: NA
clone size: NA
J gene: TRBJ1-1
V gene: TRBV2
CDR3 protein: CASSLQGGTEAFF
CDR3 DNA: TGTGCCAGCAGTCTGCAGGGAGGTACTGAAGCTTTCTTT

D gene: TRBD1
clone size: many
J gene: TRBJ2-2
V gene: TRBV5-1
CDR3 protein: CASRTGTANTGELFF
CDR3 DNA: TGCGCCAGCAGGACCGGGACAGCGAACACCGGGGAGCTGTTTTTT

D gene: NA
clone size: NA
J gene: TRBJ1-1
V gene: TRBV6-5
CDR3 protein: CASSYRDKGSNTEAFF
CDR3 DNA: TGTGCCAGCAGTTACAGGGACAAGGGATCGAACACTGAAGCTTTCTTT

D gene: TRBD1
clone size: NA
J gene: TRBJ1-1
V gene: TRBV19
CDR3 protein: CASSVYPGQGSEAFF
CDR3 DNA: TGTGCCAGTAGTGTCTACCCGGGACAGGGGTCCGAAGCTTTCTTT

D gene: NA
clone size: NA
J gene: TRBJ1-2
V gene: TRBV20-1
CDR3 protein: CSASGQTYGYTF
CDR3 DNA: TGCAGTGCTAGTGGGCAGACTTATGGCTACACCTTC

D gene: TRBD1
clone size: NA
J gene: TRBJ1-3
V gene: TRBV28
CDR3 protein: CASSLRTGDELEIGNTIYF
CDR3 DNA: TGTGCCAGCAGTTTACGGACAGGGGATGAGCTTGAGATTGGAAACACCATATATTTT

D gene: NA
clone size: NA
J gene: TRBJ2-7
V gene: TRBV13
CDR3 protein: CASSLDGGSSYEQYF
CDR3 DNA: TGTGCCAGCAGCTTAGATGGCGGTAGCTCCTACGAGCAGTACTTC

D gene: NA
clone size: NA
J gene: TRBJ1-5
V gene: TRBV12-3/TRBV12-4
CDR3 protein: CASSRGNQPQHF
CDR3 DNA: TGTGCCAGCTCCCGGGGAAATCAGCCCCAGCATTTT

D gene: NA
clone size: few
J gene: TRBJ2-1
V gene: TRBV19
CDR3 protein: CASSIGFDEQFF
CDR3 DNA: TGTGCCAGTAGTATCGGGTTCGATGAGCAGTTCTTC

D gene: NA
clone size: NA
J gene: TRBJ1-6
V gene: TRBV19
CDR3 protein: CASSPDSPDLYNSPLHF
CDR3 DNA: TGTGCCAGTAGTCCGGACAGTCCGGACCTCTATAATTCACCCCTCCACTTT

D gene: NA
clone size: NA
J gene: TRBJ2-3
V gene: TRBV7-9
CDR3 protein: CASSLATRTDTQYF
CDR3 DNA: TGTGCCAGCAGCTTAGCTACTCGCACAGATACGCAGTATTTT

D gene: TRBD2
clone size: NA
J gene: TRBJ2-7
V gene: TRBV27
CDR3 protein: CASSLLRGSRTYEQYF
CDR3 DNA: TGTGCCAGCAGTTTACTTCGCGGGAGTCGTACCTACGAGCAGTACTTC

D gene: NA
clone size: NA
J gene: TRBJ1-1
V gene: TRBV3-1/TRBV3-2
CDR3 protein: CASSPGLSRNTEAFF
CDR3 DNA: TGTGCCAGCAGTCCGGGACTCTCTAGGAACACTGAAGCTTTCTTT

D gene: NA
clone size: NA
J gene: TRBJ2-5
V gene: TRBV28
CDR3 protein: CASSLGGIQETQYF
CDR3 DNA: TGTGCCAGCAGTTTAGGAGGGATCCAAGAGACCCAGTACTTC

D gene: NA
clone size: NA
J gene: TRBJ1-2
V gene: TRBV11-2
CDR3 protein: CASSLEGAANYGYTF
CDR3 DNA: TGTGCCAGCAGCTTAGAGGGGGCAGCTAACTATGGCTACACCTTC

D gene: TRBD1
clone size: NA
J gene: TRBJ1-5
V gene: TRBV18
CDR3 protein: CASSPGTGGQPQHF
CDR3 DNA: TGTGCCAGCTCACCTGGGACAGGGGGCCAGCCCCAGCATTTT

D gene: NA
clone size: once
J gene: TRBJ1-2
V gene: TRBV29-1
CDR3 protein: CSVGRGDESLYGYTF
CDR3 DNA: TGCAGCGTTGGGCGCGGGGATGAGAGCCTCTATGGCTACACCTTC

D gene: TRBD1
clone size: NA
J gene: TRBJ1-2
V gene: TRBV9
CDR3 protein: CASSVQGGGYTF
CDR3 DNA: TGTGCCAGCAGCGTACAGGGGGGTGGCTACACCTTC

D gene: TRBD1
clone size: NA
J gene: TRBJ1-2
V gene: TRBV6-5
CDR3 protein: CASSGTANYGYTF
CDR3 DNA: TGTGCCAGCAGCGGGACAGCCAACTATGGCTACACCTTC

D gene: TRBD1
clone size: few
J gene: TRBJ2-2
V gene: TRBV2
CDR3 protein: CASSRQGPGELFF
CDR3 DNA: TGTGCCAGCAGTCGACAGGGCCCCGGGGAGCTGTTTTTT

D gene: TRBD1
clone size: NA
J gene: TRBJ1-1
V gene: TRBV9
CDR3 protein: CASSATGRINVNTEAFF
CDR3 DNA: TGTGCCAGCAGCGCGACAGGGAGGATAAACGTGAACACTGAAGCTTTCTTT

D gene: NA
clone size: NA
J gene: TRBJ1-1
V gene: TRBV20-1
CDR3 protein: CSAPMNTEAFF
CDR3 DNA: TGCAGTGCTCCAATGAACACTGAAGCTTTCTTT

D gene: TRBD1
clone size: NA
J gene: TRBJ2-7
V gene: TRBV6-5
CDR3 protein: CASSLQGEVGEQYF
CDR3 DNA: TGTGCCAGCAGCTTACAGGGGGAGGTAGGAGAGCAGTACTTC

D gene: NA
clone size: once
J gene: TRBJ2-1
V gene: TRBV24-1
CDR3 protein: CATSDQLGSSYNEQFF
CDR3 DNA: TGTGCCACCAGTGACCAACTAGGGAGCTCCTACAATGAGCAGTTCTTC

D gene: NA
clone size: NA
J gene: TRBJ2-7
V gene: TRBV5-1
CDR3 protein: CASSLEASTGEQYF
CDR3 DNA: TGCGCCAGCAGCTTGGAGGCTTCCACGGGGGAGCAGTACTTC

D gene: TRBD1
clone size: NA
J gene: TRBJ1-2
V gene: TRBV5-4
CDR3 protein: CASSSEQGHGYTF
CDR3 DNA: TGTGCCAGCAGCTCGGAACAGGGGCATGGCTACACCTTC

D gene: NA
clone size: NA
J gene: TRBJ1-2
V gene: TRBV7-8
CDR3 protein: CASSLGTEYGYTF
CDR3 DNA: TGTGCCAGCAGCTTAGGGACAGAATATGGCTACACCTTC

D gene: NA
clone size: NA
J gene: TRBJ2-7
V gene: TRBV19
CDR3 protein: CASSFHRGEQYF
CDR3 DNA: TGTGCCAGTAGTTTCCACCGAGGCGAGCAGTACTTC